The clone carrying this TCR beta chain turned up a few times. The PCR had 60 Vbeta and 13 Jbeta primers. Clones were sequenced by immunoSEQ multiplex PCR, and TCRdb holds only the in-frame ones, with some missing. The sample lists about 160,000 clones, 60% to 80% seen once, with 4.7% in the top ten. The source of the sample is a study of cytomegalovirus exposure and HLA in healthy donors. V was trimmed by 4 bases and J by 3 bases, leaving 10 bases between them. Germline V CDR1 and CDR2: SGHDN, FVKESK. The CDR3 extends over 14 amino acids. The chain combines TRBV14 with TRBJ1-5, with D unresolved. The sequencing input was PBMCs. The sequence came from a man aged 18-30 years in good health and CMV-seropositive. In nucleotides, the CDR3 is TGTGCCAGCAGCCGGAGCGGCCTCAATCAGCCCCAGCATTTT. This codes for CASSRSGLNQPQHF.